The clone carrying this TCR beta chain has a handful of counts. Its cognate antigen is unknown. The PCR made use of 60 Vbeta and 13 Jbeta primers. The assay was immunoSEQ multiplex PCR, and TCRdb's table has in-frame clones only and misses some. The sample lists roughly 130,000 clones, more than 75% occurring once. CDR1 and CDR2 (germline): LGHNA, YSLEER. This CDR3 is built from 16 residues. Trimming cost V 0 bases and J 4 bases, with 15 bases left between them. The data were obtained in a study of cytomegalovirus exposure and HLA in healthy donors. Notes on the study in general: Some V segments (TRBV6-2 and TRBV6-3 among them) were excluded as indistinguishable.

The TCR originated in a man aged 40-55 years in good health and CMV-seronegative. Sequenced input: PBMCs. The chain carries TRBV4-3 and TRBJ2-5; possible D gene TRBD1, 7 bases. This CDR3 reads CASSQEAGGTSETQYF. The CDR3, as DNA: TGCGCCAGCAGCCAAGAGGCAGGGGGGACCTCAGAGACCCAGTACTTC.